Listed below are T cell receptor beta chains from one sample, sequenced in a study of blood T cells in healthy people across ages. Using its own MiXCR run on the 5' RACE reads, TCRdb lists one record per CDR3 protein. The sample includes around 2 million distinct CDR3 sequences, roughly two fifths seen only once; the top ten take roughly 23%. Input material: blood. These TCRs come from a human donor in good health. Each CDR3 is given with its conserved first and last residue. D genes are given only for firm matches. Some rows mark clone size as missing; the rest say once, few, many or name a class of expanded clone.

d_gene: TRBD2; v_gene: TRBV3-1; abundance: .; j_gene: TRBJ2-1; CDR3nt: TGTGCCAGCAGCCAAGCGAAGCGGGGGGACCACAATGAGCAGTTCTTC; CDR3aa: CASSQAKRGDHNEQFF
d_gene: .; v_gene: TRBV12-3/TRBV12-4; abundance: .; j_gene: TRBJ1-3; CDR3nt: TGTGCCAGCAGTTTCAGAAGGCCTACGAACACCATATATTTT; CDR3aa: CASSFRRPTNTIYF
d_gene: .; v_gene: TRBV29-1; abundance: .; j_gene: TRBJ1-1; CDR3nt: TGCAGCGTTGGCCGGGGTCGGACTGAAGCTTTCTTT; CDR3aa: CSVGRGRTEAFF
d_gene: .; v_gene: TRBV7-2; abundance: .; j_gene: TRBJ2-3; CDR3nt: TGTGCCAGCAGCCCCCAGGGTGGGAGTGATACGCAGTATTTT; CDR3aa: CASSPQGGSDTQYF
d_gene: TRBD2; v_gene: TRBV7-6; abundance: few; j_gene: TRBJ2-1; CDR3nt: TGTGCCAGCGGCTTAGCGGGCAGTCACAATGAGCAGTTCTTC; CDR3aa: CASGLAGSHNEQFF
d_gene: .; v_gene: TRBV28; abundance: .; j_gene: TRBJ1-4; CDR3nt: TGTGCCAGCAAGGGCAGGGAGAATGAAAAACTGTTTTTT; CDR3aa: CASKGRENEKLFF
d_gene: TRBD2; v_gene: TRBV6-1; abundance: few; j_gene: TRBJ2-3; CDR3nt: TGTGCCAGCAGTGAAAGGAAAGCGGGGAGGGTTACAGATACGCAGTATTTT; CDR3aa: CASSERKAGRVTDTQYF
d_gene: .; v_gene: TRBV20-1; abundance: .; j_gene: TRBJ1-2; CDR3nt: TGCAGTGCTAGAAAGACAGTTAACTATGGCTACACCTTC; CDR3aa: CSARKTVNYGYTF
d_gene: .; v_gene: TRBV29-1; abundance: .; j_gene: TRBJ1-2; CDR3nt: TGCAGCGGTGGGGGTCCAGCCCCGGGCGGCTACACCTTC; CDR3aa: CSGGGPAPGGYTF
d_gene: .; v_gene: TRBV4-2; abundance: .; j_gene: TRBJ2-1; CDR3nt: TGTGCCAGCAGCCAAGATCACGGGAGCTCCTACAATGAGCAGTTCTTC; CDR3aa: CASSQDHGSSYNEQFF
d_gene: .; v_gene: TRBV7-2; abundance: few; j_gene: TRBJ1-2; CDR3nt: TGTGCCAGCAGCTTATGGGGCTACACCTTC; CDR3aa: CASSLWGYTF
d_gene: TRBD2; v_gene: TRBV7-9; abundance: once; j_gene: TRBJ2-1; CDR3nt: TGTGCCAGCGGCTTGAGCGCCCAGCGGGGGGAATTTTACGAGCAGTTCTTC; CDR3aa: CASGLSAQRGEFYEQFF
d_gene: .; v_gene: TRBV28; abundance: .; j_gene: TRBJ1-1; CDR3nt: TGTGCCAGCATCAAAGGACGGTCAGCTGAAGCTTTCTTT; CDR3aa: CASIKGRSAEAFF
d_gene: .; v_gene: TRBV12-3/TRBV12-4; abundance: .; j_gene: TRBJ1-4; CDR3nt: TGTGCCAGCAGTTTGGCGCTCAGGGATAATGAAAAACTGTTTTTT; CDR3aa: CASSLALRDNEKLFF
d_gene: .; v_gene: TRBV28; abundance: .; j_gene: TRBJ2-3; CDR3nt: TGTGCCAGCAGTCCACCACTGACTGGGACTAGCACAGATACGCAGTATTTT; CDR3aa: CASSPPLTGTSTDTQYF
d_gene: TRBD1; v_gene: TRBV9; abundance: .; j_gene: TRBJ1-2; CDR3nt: TGTGCCAGCAGCCCGGGGACAGCCACTCTAACAGGCTACACCTTC; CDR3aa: CASSPGTATLTGYTF
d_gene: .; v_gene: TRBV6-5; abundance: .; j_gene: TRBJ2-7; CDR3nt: TGTGCCAGCAGTTCATTCGACGGGGCTAGGGTCGAGCAGTACTTC; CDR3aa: CASSSFDGARVEQYF
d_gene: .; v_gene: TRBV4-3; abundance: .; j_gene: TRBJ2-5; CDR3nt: TGCGCCAGCAGCCAAGAAGTGGACCAGCGGGAGACCCAGTACTTC; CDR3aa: CASSQEVDQRETQYF
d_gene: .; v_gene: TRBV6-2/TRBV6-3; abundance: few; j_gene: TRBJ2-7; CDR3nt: TGTGCCAGCAGTTACAGACATCTTAAAGGCTACGAGCAGTACTTC; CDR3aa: CASSYRHLKGYEQYF
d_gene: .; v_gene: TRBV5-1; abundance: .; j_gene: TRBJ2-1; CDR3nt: TGCGCCAGCAGCTCCATCCTGGGTGCGACGGATGAGCAGTTCTTC; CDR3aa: CASSSILGATDEQFF
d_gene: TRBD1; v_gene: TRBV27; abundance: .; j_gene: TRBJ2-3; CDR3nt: TGTGCCAGCAGCCACGACAGGGCCACAGATACGCAGTATTTT; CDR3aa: CASSHDRATDTQYF
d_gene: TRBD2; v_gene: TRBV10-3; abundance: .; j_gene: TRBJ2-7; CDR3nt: TGTGCCATCAGTGAACTAGCGGGGTTCTCCTACGAGCAGTACTTC; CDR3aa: CAISELAGFSYEQYF
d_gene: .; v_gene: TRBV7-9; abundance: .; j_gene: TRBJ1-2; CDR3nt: TGTGCCAGCAGCTTACCGAGGACAGCACTATCCCCCTATGGCTACACCTTC; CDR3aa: CASSLPRTALSPYGYTF
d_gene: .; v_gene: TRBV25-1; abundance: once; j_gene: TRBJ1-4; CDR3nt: TGTGCCAGCAGTGAATCGGTCGGCCTGGGTCAACTGTTTTTT; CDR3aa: CASSESVGLGQLFF
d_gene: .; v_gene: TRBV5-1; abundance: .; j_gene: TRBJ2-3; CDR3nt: TGCGCCAGCAGCCTTAGACAAGCACAAGATACGCAGTATTTT; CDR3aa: CASSLRQAQDTQYF
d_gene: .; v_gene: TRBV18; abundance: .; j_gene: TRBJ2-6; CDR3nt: TGTGCCAGCTCAATTTGCGGGGCTGGGGCCAACGTCCTGACTTTC; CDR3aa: CASSICGAGANVLTF
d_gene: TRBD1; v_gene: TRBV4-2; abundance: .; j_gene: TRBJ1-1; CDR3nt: TGTGCCAGCAGCCCCGGCGCCGGGACAGGGAACACTGAAGCTTTCTTT; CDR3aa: CASSPGAGTGNTEAFF
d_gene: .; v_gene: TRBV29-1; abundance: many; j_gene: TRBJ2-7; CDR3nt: TGCAGCGTTGAAATACAGCGCGCGCAGTACTTC; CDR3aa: CSVEIQRAQYF
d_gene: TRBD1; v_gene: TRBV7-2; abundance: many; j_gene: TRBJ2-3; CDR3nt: TGTGCCAGCAGCAAGGGGCAGGGGGTAAGCACAGATACGCAGTATTTT; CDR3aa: CASSKGQGVSTDTQYF